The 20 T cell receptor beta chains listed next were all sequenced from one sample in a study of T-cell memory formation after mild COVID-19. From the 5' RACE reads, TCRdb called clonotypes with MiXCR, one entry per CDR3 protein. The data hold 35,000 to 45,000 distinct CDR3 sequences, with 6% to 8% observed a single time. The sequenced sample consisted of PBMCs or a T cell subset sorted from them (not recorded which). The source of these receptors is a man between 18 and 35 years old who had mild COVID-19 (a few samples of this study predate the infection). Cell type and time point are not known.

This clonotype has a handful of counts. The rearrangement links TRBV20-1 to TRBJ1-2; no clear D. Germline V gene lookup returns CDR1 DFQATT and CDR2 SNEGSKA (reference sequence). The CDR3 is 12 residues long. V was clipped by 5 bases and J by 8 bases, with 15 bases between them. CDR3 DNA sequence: TGCAGTGCTTTTCATGGTGTGAGGGGCTACACCTTC. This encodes CSAFHGVRGYTF.

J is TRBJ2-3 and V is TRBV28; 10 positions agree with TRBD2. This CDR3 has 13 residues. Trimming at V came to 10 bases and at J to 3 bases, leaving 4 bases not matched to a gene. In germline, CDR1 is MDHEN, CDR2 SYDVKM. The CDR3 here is CAITSGVTDTQYF. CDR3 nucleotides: TGTGCCATCACTAGCGGGGTAACAGATACGCAGTATTTT.

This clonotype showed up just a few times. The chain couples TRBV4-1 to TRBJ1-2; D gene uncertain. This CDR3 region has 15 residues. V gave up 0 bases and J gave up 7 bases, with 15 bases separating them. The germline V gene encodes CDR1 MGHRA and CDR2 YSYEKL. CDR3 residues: CASSQEWSGGSGYTF. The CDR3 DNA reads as TGCGCCAGCAGCCAAGAGTGGTCAGGAGGTAGTGGCTACACCTTC.

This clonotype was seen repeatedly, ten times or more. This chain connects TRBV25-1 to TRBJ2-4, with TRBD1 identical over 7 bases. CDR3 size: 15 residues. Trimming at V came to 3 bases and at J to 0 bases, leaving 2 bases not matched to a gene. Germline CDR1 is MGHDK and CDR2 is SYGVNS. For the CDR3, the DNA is TGTGCCAGCAGTGAGACAGGGATAGCCAAAAACATTCAGTACTTC. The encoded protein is CASSETGIAKNIQYF.

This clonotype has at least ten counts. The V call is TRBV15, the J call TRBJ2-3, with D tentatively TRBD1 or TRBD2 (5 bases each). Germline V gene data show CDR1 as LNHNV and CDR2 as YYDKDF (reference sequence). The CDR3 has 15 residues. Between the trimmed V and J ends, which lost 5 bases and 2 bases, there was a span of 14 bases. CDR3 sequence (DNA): TGTGCCACCAGCGCCGGGACCTACTACACAGATACGCAGTATTTT. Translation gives CATSAGTYYTDTQYF.

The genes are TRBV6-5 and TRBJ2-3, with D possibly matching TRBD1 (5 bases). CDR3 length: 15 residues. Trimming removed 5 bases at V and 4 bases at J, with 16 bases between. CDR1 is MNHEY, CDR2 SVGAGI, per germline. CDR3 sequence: CASSAWQEGADTQYF. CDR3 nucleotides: TGTGCCAGCAGTGCTTGGCAGGAAGGGGCAGATACGCAGTATTTT.

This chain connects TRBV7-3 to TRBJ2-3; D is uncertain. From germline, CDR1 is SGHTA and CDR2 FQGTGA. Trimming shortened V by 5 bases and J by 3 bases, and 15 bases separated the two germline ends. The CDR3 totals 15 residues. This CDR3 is CASSPRAQFTDTQYF. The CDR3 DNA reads TGTGCCAGCAGCCCGAGAGCTCAGTTTACAGATACGCAGTATTTT.

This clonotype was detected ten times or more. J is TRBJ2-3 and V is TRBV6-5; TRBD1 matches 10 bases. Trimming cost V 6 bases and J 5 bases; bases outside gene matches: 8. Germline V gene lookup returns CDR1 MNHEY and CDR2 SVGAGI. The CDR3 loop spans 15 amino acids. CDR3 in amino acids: CASRRQGAIVDTQYF. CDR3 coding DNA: TGTGCCAGCAGAAGACAGGGGGCCATCGTAGATACGCAGTATTTT.

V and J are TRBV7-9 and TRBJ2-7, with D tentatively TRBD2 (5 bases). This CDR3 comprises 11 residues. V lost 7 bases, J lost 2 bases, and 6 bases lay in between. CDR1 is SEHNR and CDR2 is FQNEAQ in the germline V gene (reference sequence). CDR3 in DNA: TGTGCCAGCACGGGGACCTACGAGCAGTACTTC. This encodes CASTGTYEQYF.

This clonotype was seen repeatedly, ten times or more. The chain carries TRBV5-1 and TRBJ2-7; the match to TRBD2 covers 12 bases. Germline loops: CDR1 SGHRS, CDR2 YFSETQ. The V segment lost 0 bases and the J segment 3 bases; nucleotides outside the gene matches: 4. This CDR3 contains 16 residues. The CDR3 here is CASSLGTSGNLYEQYF. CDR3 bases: TGCGCCAGCAGCTTGGGGACTAGCGGGAATCTCTACGAGCAGTACTTC.

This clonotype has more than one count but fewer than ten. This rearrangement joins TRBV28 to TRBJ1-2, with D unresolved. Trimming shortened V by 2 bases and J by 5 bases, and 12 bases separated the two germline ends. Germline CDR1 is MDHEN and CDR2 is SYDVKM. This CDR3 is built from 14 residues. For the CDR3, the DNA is TGTGCCAGCAGTTTACCAGGCCGGGAGTATGGCTACACCTTC. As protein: CASSLPGREYGYTF.

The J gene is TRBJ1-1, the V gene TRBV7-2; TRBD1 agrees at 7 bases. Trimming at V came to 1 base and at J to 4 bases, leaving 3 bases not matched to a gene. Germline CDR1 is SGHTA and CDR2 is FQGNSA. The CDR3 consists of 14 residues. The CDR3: CASSLGSGGTEAFF. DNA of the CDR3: TGTGCCAGCAGCTTAGGGTCAGGGGGCACTGAAGCTTTCTTT.

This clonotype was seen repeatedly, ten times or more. The CDR3 coding sequence is TGCGCCAGCAGTGGGCTGACAGCCCTCTACTCTGGGGCCAACGTCCTGACTTTC. It translates to CASSGLTALYSGANVLTF. The chain is built from TRBV5-1 and TRBJ2-6; D is possibly TRBD1 (5 bases). The CDR3 totals 18 residues. The ends were cut back, 5 bases at V and 0 bases at J, with 18 bases in the middle. From germline, CDR1 is SGHRS and CDR2 YFSETQ.

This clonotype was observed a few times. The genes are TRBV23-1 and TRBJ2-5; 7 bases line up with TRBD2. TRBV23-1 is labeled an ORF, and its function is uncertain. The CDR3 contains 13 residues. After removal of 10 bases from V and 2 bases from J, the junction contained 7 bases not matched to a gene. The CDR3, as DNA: TGCGCCACCCCTCCGCGGGAGCAAGAGACCCAGTACTTC. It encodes CATPPREQETQYF.

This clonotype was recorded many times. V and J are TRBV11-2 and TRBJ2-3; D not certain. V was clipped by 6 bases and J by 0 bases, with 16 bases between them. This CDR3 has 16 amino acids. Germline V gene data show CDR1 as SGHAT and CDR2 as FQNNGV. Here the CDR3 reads CASRYTGRTSTDTQYF. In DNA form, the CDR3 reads TGTGCCAGCAGGTATACGGGCAGGACCAGCACAGATACGCAGTATTTT.

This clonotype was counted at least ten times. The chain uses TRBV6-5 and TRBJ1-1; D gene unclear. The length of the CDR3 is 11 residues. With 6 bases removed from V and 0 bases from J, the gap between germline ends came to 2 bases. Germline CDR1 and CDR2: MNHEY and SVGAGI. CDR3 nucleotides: TGTGCCAGCAGGTTGAACACTGAAGCTTTCTTT. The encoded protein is CASRLNTEAFF.

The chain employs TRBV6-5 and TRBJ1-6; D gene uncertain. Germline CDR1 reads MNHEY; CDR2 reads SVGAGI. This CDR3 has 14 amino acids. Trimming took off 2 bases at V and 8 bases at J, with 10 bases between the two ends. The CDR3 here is CASSYRVPHSPLHF. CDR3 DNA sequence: TGTGCCAGCAGTTACAGGGTACCACATTCACCCCTCCACTTT.

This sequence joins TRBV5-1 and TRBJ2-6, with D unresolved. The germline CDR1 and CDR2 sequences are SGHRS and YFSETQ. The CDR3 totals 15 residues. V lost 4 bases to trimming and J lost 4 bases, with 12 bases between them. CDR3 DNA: TGCGCCAGCAGCCTGGGCGGTACCGGGGCCAACGTCCTGACTTTC. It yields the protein CASSLGGTGANVLTF.

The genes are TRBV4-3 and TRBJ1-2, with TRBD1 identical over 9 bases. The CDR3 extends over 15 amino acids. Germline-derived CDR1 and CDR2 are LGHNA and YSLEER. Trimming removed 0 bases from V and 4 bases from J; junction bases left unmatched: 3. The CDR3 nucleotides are TGCGCCAGCAGCCAAGATCGGGACAGGGCCTATGGCTACACCTTC. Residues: CASSQDRDRAYGYTF.

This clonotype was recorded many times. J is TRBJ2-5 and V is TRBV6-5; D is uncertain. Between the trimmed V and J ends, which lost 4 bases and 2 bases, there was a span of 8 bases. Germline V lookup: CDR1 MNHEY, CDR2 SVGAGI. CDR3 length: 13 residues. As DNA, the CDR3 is TGTGCCAGCAGTTTAAACAGTCAAGAGACCCAGTACTTC. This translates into CASSLNSQETQYF.